This T cell receptor beta chain was identified during a study of HIV-infected children after antiretroviral therapy interruption. Study information: Children were on planned treatment interruption or continuous treatment.

The TCR library was built from RNA with a 3' RACE protocol and unique molecular identifiers. TCRdb independently ran MiXCR on the 3' RACE reads; one entry per CDR3 protein. The table lists approximately 89,000 distinct CDR3 sequences, 6% to 8.5% of them singletons, with 1.1% in the top ten. V shed 4 bases and J shed 0 bases, with 7 bases lying between them. CDR1 is SQVTM and CDR2 is ANQGSEA in the germline V gene. The CDR3 is 13 amino acids. This clonotype appeared many times. Described treatment: PENTA 11 planned treatment interruption arm or continuous ART arm. Participants had taken at least three-drug ART for at least 24 weeks.

The sample in question was CD45RA+ CD4+ T cells from PBMCs, pooled from several time points, obtained from a donor given antiretroviral therapy, either interrupted or continuous. Sample subset: naive CD4+ CD45RA+ CD45RO- T cells. The sequence was obtained from a pool of human donors with HIV. The V and J genes are TRBV29-1 and TRBJ1-3; D gene unclear. The CDR3 sequence: CSVVPFSGNTIYF. The CDR3 region has the DNA TGCAGCGTTGTACCTTTCTCTGGAAACACCATATATTTT. The full variable domain, rest sourced from reference TRBV29-1 and TRBJ1-3, is SAVISQKPSRDICQRGTSLTIQCQVDSQVTMMFWYRQQPGQSLTLIATANQGSEATYESGFVIDKFPISRPNLTFSTLTVSNMSPEDSSIYLCSVVPFSGNTIYFGEGSWLTVV.